This is a list of T cell receptor beta chains from one sample in a study of shared clonotypes between healthy human individuals. Generated by immunoSEQ multiplex PCR, the TCRdb table keeps only in-frame clones and is missing some. Of under 700,000 clones in the sample, around 95% are singletons; the top ten hold over 0.09%. The sequencing input was naive CD8+ T cells sorted from blood. All receptors come from a woman aged 25 to 39 in good health. Each CDR3 is given with its conserved first and last residue. Fields, in order: V gene, clone size, D gene, J gene, CDR3 DNA, CDR3 protein. The D gene is left open where the match is weak. Part of the rows lack a size; the others show once, few, many or a class for expanded clones.

V: TRBV27
size: once
D: -
J: TRBJ2-2
DNA: TGTGCCAGCAGTTTACAGGAACTAGAGACCGGGGAGCTGTTTTTT
CDR3: CASSLQELETGELFF

V: TRBV4-1
size: -
D: TRBD1
J: TRBJ2-7
DNA: TGCGCCAGCAGCCAATCGGGACAGGGTGGCTACGAGCAGTACTTC
CDR3: CASSQSGQGGYEQYF

V: TRBV7-9
size: -
D: -
J: TRBJ2-7
DNA: TGTGCCAGCAGCTTGGGGCACAACGAGCAGTACTTC
CDR3: CASSLGHNEQYF

V: TRBV5-6
size: -
D: -
J: TRBJ2-3
DNA: TGTGCCAGCAGCTTGGGGTCCACAGATACGCAGTATTTT
CDR3: CASSLGSTDTQYF

V: TRBV10-1
size: -
D: TRBD1
J: TRBJ2-7
DNA: TGCGCCAGCAGTGGGGACCGGGACAGGAGTACCTACGAGCAGTACTTC
CDR3: CASSGDRDRSTYEQYF

V: TRBV6-6
size: -
D: -
J: TRBJ1-1
DNA: TGTGCCAGCAGTTACGGTGGGCTGGGCACTGAAGCTTTCTTT
CDR3: CASSYGGLGTEAFF

V: TRBV7-2
size: -
D: TRBD2
J: TRBJ2-7
DNA: TGTGCCAGCAGCCCCACATGGGGACTAGCGGTTATGACCTACGAGCAGTACTTC
CDR3: CASSPTWGLAVMTYEQYF

V: TRBV27
size: -
D: TRBD1
J: TRBJ1-1
DNA: TGTGCCAGCAGTTTATTACAGGGGTCCACTGAAGCTTTCTTT
CDR3: CASSLLQGSTEAFF

V: TRBV28
size: -
D: -
J: TRBJ1-4
DNA: TGTGCCAGCAGCCTGTTTTCAGGAGCAACTAATGAAAAACTGTTTTTT
CDR3: CASSLFSGATNEKLFF

V: TRBV14
size: -
D: -
J: TRBJ1-2
DNA: TGTGCCAGCAGCCAAGTGGGATTGTGGGGCTACACCTTC
CDR3: CASSQVGLWGYTF

V: TRBV6-6
size: -
D: -
J: TRBJ2-7
DNA: TGTGCCAGCAGTTGGGGACCGGGAAGCTCCTACGAGCAGTACTTC
CDR3: CASSWGPGSSYEQYF

V: TRBV19
size: -
D: -
J: TRBJ1-1
DNA: TGTGCCAGTAGTATAGTGGAGGGGAACACTGAAGCTTTCTTT
CDR3: CASSIVEGNTEAFF

V: TRBV5-6
size: -
D: -
J: TRBJ1-1
DNA: TGTGCCAGCAGCTTGGGTGTCGGGAACACTGAAGCTTTCTTT
CDR3: CASSLGVGNTEAFF

V: TRBV6-1
size: -
D: TRBD2
J: TRBJ2-7
DNA: TGTGCCAGCAGTGAACTAGCGGGAGTCGAGCAGTACTTC
CDR3: CASSELAGVEQYF

V: TRBV6-1
size: -
D: -
J: TRBJ1-5
DNA: TGTGCCAGCAGTGAAGGGCTGGGGGGCGATCAGCCCCAGCATTTT
CDR3: CASSEGLGGDQPQHF

V: TRBV27
size: -
D: -
J: TRBJ2-1
DNA: TGTGCCAGCAGTTTTCGAGGGCCGGGCAATGAGCAGTTCTTC
CDR3: CASSFRGPGNEQFF

V: TRBV28
size: once
D: TRBD1
J: TRBJ1-2
DNA: TGTGCCAGCAGTTTCTCAGGACAGGGGAGCTATGGCTACACCTTC
CDR3: CASSFSGQGSYGYTF

V: TRBV28
size: -
D: TRBD1
J: TRBJ2-2
DNA: TGTGCCAGCAGTTTATGGGCAGGGGGCAACACCGGGGAGCTGTTTTTT
CDR3: CASSLWAGGNTGELFF

V: TRBV27
size: -
D: TRBD2
J: TRBJ2-7
DNA: TGTGCCAGCAGTACCTTAGCGGGAAAGTTATCGGAGCAGTACTTC
CDR3: CASSTLAGKLSEQYF

V: TRBV7-9
size: -
D: TRBD2
J: TRBJ2-1
DNA: TGTGCCAGCAGCTTAAGCGGGAGGGCCTACAATGAGCAGTTCTTC
CDR3: CASSLSGRAYNEQFF

V: TRBV9
size: -
D: TRBD2
J: TRBJ2-7
DNA: TGTGCCAGCAGCGTAGAGGGACTAGTTATTGACGAGCAGTACTTC
CDR3: CASSVEGLVIDEQYF

V: TRBV7-9
size: -
D: -
J: TRBJ1-2
DNA: TGTGCCAGCAGCCCTCCGGCCGCAAATAACTATGGCTACACCTTC
CDR3: CASSPPAANNYGYTF

V: TRBV4-1
size: -
D: -
J: TRBJ2-2
DNA: TGCGCCACCCAGCGCCCGAACACCGGGGAGCTGTTTTTT
CDR3: CATQRPNTGELFF

V: TRBV9
size: -
D: -
J: TRBJ2-7
DNA: TGTGCCAGCAGCGTTGGAGGGAGCCTCCCCTACGAGCAGTACTTC
CDR3: CASSVGGSLPYEQYF

V: TRBV5-8
size: -
D: -
J: TRBJ1-5
DNA: TGTGCCAGCAGCGGGAATGGGTTTGGGGTTCGACAGCCCCAGCATTTT
CDR3: CASSGNGFGVRQPQHF

V: TRBV19
size: -
D: -
J: TRBJ2-5
DNA: TGTGCCAGTAGTATCGCGGGAAGTAGGCAGTACTTC
CDR3: CASSIAGSRQYF

V: TRBV4-1
size: -
D: TRBD2
J: TRBJ2-5
DNA: TGCGCCAGCAGCCAAGAATCTAGCGGCGGAGAGACCCAGTACTTC
CDR3: CASSQESSGGETQYF

V: TRBV29-1
size: -
D: -
J: TRBJ2-2
DNA: TGCAGCGTTGACGACCGGCTGAACACCGGGGAGCTGTTTTTT
CDR3: CSVDDRLNTGELFF

V: TRBV19
size: -
D: TRBD1
J: TRBJ2-7
DNA: TGTGCCAGTAGCCCTGGACAGGGGGCCGACGAGCAGTACTTC
CDR3: CASSPGQGADEQYF

V: TRBV9
size: -
D: -
J: TRBJ1-5
DNA: TGTGCCAGCAGGGCAAGGGGGGGTCGAGATCAGCCCCAGCATTTT
CDR3: CASRARGGRDQPQHF

V: TRBV6-1
size: -
D: TRBD2
J: TRBJ2-1
DNA: TGTGCCAGCAGTGAAAGGGGGACTAGCGGGAGTATATTGGATGAGCAGTTCTTC
CDR3: CASSERGTSGSILDEQFF

V: TRBV6-1
size: -
D: TRBD1
J: TRBJ1-1
DNA: TGTGCCAGCAGAGACAGGGCTTGGGGCACTGAAGCTTTCTTT
CDR3: CASRDRAWGTEAFF

V: TRBV28
size: -
D: TRBD2
J: TRBJ2-7
DNA: TGTGCCAGCAGTCCTATGACGACTAGCGGGTTCTCCTACGAGCAGTACTTC
CDR3: CASSPMTTSGFSYEQYF

V: TRBV5-4
size: -
D: -
J: TRBJ2-7
DNA: TGTGCCAGCAGCTTGGTTAGCGGCTACGAGCAGTACTTC
CDR3: CASSLVSGYEQYF

V: TRBV5-4
size: -
D: -
J: TRBJ2-7
DNA: TGTGCCAGCAGCTTTGGCGGGTCCGACGAGCAGTACTTC
CDR3: CASSFGGSDEQYF

V: TRBV4-1
size: -
D: TRBD2
J: TRBJ2-1
DNA: TGCGCCAGCAGCCAAGAGGGACTAGCGGGTTACAATGAGCAGTTCTTC
CDR3: CASSQEGLAGYNEQFF

V: TRBV7-9
size: -
D: -
J: TRBJ2-2
DNA: TGTGCCAGCAGCCTCCTAGAATTTATTCCCGGGGAGCTGTTTTTT
CDR3: CASSLLEFIPGELFF

V: TRBV4-1
size: -
D: -
J: TRBJ2-3
DNA: TGCGCCAGCAGCAGTAACAGGGCAGATACGCAGTATTTT
CDR3: CASSSNRADTQYF

V: TRBV28
size: once
D: -
J: TRBJ1-1
DNA: TGTGCCAGCAGCTTTTGGTCAGCAGGCACTGAAGCTTTCTTT
CDR3: CASSFWSAGTEAFF

V: TRBV19
size: -
D: -
J: TRBJ2-1
DNA: TGTGCCAGTAGTTTAGGGGGGGGTCCTCGTAATCCCTACAATGAGCAGTTCTTC
CDR3: CASSLGGGPRNPYNEQFF